Below, one T cell receptor beta chain is given with its context. These data belong to a study of control samples from healthy donors and cancer patients. Repertoires were generated with immunoSEQ multiplex PCR, while TCRdb's copy carries only in-frame clones and drops some. The repertoire holds about 75,000 clones, approximately 84% seen once, with about 14% in the top ten. V gave up 4 bases and J gave up 13 bases, with 11 bases separating them. CDR3 length equals 11 residues. Germline assignment: CDR1 GTSNPN and CDR2 SVGIG (reference sequence). The rearrangement links TRBV30 to TRBJ1-6; D remains unclear. Sequencing was performed on blood. The sequence came from a man aged 50-59 years in good health. The CDR3 spells CAWTNKSPLHF. CDR3 DNA: TGTGCCTGGACCAACAAATCCCCCCTCCACTTT.